This paragraph covers one TCR beta chain sequence. This clone was seen a handful of times. The antigen it recognizes is unknown. The record has no base qualities; no much larger clone is one base away. Including the terminal cysteine and phenylalanine, the CDR3 comprises 14 residues. Of all the DNA, just the CDR3 is kept, 42 bases in frame from base 1. V sheds 2 bases and J sheds 6 bases, leaving 12 bases between their ends. CDR1 and CDR2, looked up from the germline V gene, are SGHRS and YFSETQ. Patients with autoimmune disease history or receiving systemic immunosuppression were excluded from the trial. Peripheral blood for TCR sequencing was drawn from every dose cohort at baseline, at cycle 4 day 1 and at cycle 7 day 1. The samples were taken from a phase I, first-in-human, multicenter, open-label dose-escalation trial of ivuxolimab. Adults with locally advanced or metastatic melanoma, renal cell, hepatocellular, or head and neck squamous cell carcinoma were enrolled in the trial. Before TCR sequencing, CD4+ and CD8+ T cells were separately sorted from peripheral blood.

Genomic DNA was extracted from sorted cells for sequencing of the TCRbeta CDR3 region. The immunoSEQ Assay was used for sequencing of TCRbeta CDR3 regions. Sourced from immuneACCESS, this table was stored by TCRdb with only in-frame sequences that have V and J called. A share of the clones is absent; for the studies checked, an unresolved V gene accounts for under half, and the remainder has no known explanation. The sample yields tens of thousands of clones; 88% were counted once. The ten largest clones capture under 0.75% of the sample. This entry is derived from a study of OX40 agonist ivuxolimab in advanced cancers. General notes on the study: The costimulatory receptor OX40 (CD134) was targeted by ivuxolimab, a fully human IgG2 agonistic monoclonal antibody. The dose-escalation cohort was roughly 83% male with a mean age of approximately 60 years, ranging from roughly 23 to 90. Peripheral TCRbeta sequencing was intended to test whether TCR sequence diversity was altered and clonal T-cell expansion was caused by ivuxolimab. Among the 52 dose-escalation patients, some 19 had hepatocellular carcinoma, around 15 melanoma, 9 renal cell carcinoma and 9 head and neck cancer. Intravenous ivuxolimab was administered to patients every 2 weeks at six dose levels: 0.01, 0.1, 0.3, 1.5, 3 and 10 mg/kg. The monotherapy dose-escalation portion (N of about 52 patients) of the phase I ivuxolimab trial is reported in the paper. Prior anti-PD-1, anti-PD-L1 or anti-CTLA-4 therapy was permitted, and checkpoint inhibitors had been received by around 39% of dose-escalation patients. Three dose-escalation patients achieved partial responses, one with hepatocellular carcinoma and two with cutaneous melanoma. Results and caveats for the whole study, not just this receptor: Antigen specificity was not determined for the clonally expanded peripheral T cells. After ivuxolimab, expanded clones were on average more numerous among CD8+ T cells than among CD4+ T cells. Partial responders in the 0.1-3.0 mg/kg groups had among the lowest normalized peripheral clonal expansion, especially among CD8+ T cells. Low levels of normalized T-cell clonal expansion were also shown by some nonresponding patients. Clonal expansion of both CD4+ and CD8+ blood T cells was observed from baseline to week 6 at doses 0.1 to 3.0 mg/kg.

This receptor was taken from an adult with an advanced solid tumor such as melanoma, head and neck, liver or kidney cancer. The rearranged chain carries TRBV5-1 and TRBJ2-1; the best D guess is TRBD1, with 6 bases matching. Sample: CD4+ or CD8+ T cells sorted from blood, taken in a trial of the OX40 agonist ivuxolimab. The sequenced DNA: TGCGCCAGCAGCTTCACAGGGTTGGTCAATGAGCAGTTCTTC. Translated, it reads CASSFTGLVNEQFF.